The clone carrying this T cell receptor beta chain was counted only a few times. An end of the junction differs from the germline gene, which may be a read error. CDR3 size: 14 residues. CDR1 and CDR2 from the germline V gene are SNHLY and FYNNEI. Using a J-beta primer mix together with a sample-barcoded 5' primer, a second PCR was run for roughly 7 to 12 cycles. A template-switch adaptor containing 12 random nucleotides labeled each cDNA molecule. TCRdb used MiXCR to reprocess the 5' RACE reads, holding one entry per CDR3 protein. The sample holds approximately 780,000 distinct CDR3 sequences, approximately 24% seen once. This specimen belongs to a study of blood T cells in healthy people across ages. This sample was also put to use in a study of T cells of mothers and their children.

Sequenced input: blood. This clonotype was obtained from a boy aged 5-17 years in good health. The chain employs TRBV2 and TRBJ2-7; 8 bases match TRBD2. This CDR3 is CAGSGGDSTYEQYF. The CDR3 region has the DNA TGTGCCGGCAGCGGGGGAGACTCCACCTACGAGCAGTACTTC. Combining the CDR3 with reference TRBV2 and TRBJ2-7 gives the whole variable domain EPEVTQTPSHQVTQMGQEVILRCVPISNHLYFYWYRQILGQKVEFLVSFYNNEISEKSEIFDDQFSVERPDGSNFTLKIRSTKLEDSAMYFCAGSGGDSTYEQYFGPGTRLTVT.